Listed here are 15 T cell receptor beta chains from one sample, sequenced in a study of T cell repertoires in ileal Crohn's disease. Some clones are missing from TCRdb's copy, which holds only in-frame ones; the method was immunoSEQ multiplex PCR. This sample has some 30,000 clones, with roughly 77% found just once. Sequencing used ileal tissue. These receptors all come from an adult with Crohn's disease.

This chain uses TRBV5-6 with TRBJ2-5; D might be TRBD1 (6 bases). Germline V CDR1 and CDR2: SGHDT, YYEEEE. Trimming stripped 0 bases from V and 3 bases from J, with 15 bases between. The length of the CDR3 is 16 residues. The CDR3 DNA sequence: TGTGCCAGCAGCTTGGGAAGGAGGACAGAAAAAGAGACCCAGTACTTC. It translates to CASSLGRRTEKETQYF.

This clone is deemed medium-sized. CDR3 sequence (DNA): TGCAGCGTTGAACCCGCCGGGTCAAGCACAGATACGCAGTATTTT. Protein sequence: CSVEPAGSSTDTQYF. The rearrangement joins TRBV29-1 to TRBJ2-3; D remains unclear. The CDR3 covers 15 residues. CDR1 SQVTM and CDR2 ANQGSEA come from the germline V gene. V was trimmed by 2 bases and J by 0 bases, leaving 12 bases between them.

This clone was seen only once. The CDR3: CAISEDRVHEQYF. As DNA, the CDR3 is TGTGCCATCAGTGAGGACAGGGTCCACGAGCAGTACTTC. The chain uses TRBV10-3 and TRBJ2-7, with 7 bases lining up with TRBD1. The trim removed 2 bases at V and 5 bases at J, leaving 3 bases unmatched. The CDR3 contains 13 residues. Germline assignment: CDR1 ENHRY and CDR2 SYGVKD.

The count of this clone is one. The J gene is TRBJ2-1, the V gene TRBV5-6; 9 positions match TRBD2. Germline CDR1 reads SGHDT; CDR2 reads YYEEEE. The CDR3 runs 16 residues. The junction had 8 bases not matched to a gene; V was cut back by 0 bases and J by 7 bases. CDR3 sequence (DNA): TGTGCCAGCAGCTTGGATGCTAGCGGGAAGGGTAATGAGCAGTTCTTC. Its translation: CASSLDASGKGNEQFF.

The chain has TRBV7-2 and TRBJ2-5; 10 bases map to TRBD2. The CDR3 loop spans 15 amino acids. Germline V CDR1 and CDR2: SGHTA, FQGNSA. V lost 2 bases, J lost 4 bases, and 4 bases stayed unmatched. CDR3 sequence: CASSLFRTSGETQYF. The CDR3 nucleotides are TGTGCCAGCAGCTTATTTCGGACTAGCGGAGAGACCCAGTACTTC.

The chain combines TRBV29-1 with TRBJ2-3; D is undetermined. The CDR3 totals 11 residues. Trimming removed 3 bases at V and 6 bases at J, with 7 bases between. Per the germline V gene, CDR1 is SQVTM and CDR2 is ANQGSEA. This CDR3 is CSVDFLDTQYF. The CDR3 DNA follows: TGCAGCGTTGATTTTCTGGATACGCAGTATTTT.

V is TRBV11-3 and J is TRBJ2-7; D may be TRBD2 (6 bases). The CDR3 is 13 amino acids. Germline CDR1 and CDR2: SGHNT and YENEEA. The V and J ends lost 5 bases and 6 bases respectively, with 14 bases between them. CDR3 residues: CASSPGTSREQYF. CDR3 nucleotide sequence: TGTGCCAGCAGCCCAGGGACTTCTCGCGAGCAGTACTTC. Variable domain in full (rest from reference TRBV11-3 and TRBJ2-7): EAGVVQSPRYKIIEKKQPVAFWCNPISGHNTLYWYLQNLGQGPELLIRYENEEAVDDSQLPKDRFSAERLKGVDSTLKIQPAELGDSAVYLCASSPGTSREQYFGPGTRLTVT.

This clone has a single count. V gene TRBV7-9 combines with J gene TRBJ2-4; TRBD2 might be the D (6 bases). Trimming shortened V by 0 bases and J by 3 bases, and 15 bases separated the two germline ends. Germline V lookup: CDR1 SEHNR, CDR2 FQNEAQ (reference sequence). The CDR3 runs 17 residues. The CDR3 sequence: CASSLASGGKDKNIQYF. The CDR3 bases are TGTGCCAGCAGCTTAGCGTCAGGCGGGAAGGACAAAAACATTCAGTACTTC.

The rearrangement joins TRBV30 to TRBJ1-2, with D tentatively TRBD1 (6 bases). Looked up from germline, CDR1 is GTSNPN and CDR2 is SVGIG (reference sequence). CDR3 length: 15 residues. Trimming removed 4 bases from V and 12 bases from J, with 27 bases in between. CDR3 in DNA: TGTGCCTGGATATTTCCCCCAGGGGCCCACTTGGTCAACACCTTC. Residues: CAWIFPPGAHLVNTF. The full variable domain, its missing parts supplied by reference TRBV30 and TRBJ1-2, is SQTIHQWPATLVQPVGSPLSLECTVEGTSNPNLYWYRQAAGRGLQLLFYSVGIGQISSEVPQNLSASRPQDRQFILSSKKLLLSDSGFYLCAWIFPPGAHLVNTFGSGTRLTVV.

This chain connects TRBV6-5 to TRBJ2-5; 10 bases line up with TRBD2. J was trimmed by 3 bases and V by 8 bases; bases with no gene match: 6. CDR1 MNHEY and CDR2 SVGAGI come from the germline V gene. This CDR3 has 14 residues. The CDR3 nucleotides read TGTGCCAGCCGACCTAGCGGGAGAAAAGAGACCCAGTACTTC. As protein: CASRPSGRKETQYF.

The V and J genes are TRBV18 and TRBJ1-6, with TRBD1 matching over 10 bases. Germline CDR1 is KGHSH and CDR2 is LQKENI. V lost 5 bases and J lost 10; bases outside the gene matches: 5. This CDR3 has 14 amino acids. This CDR3 is CASSRQGAESPLHF. The CDR3, as DNA: TGTGCCAGCTCAAGACAGGGGGCAGAGTCACCCCTCCACTTT.

J is TRBJ2-3 and V is TRBV5-4; a possible D gene is TRBD2 (6 bases). The CDR3 totals 14 residues. Deletions cut 2 bases from V and 1 base from J, with 8 bases between. Germline V lookup: CDR1 SGHNT, CDR2 YYREEE (reference sequence). CDR3 residues: CASSFGGRTDTQYF. In DNA, the CDR3 is TGTGCCAGCAGCTTCGGGGGACGCACAGATACGCAGTATTTT.

The count of this clone is one. The chain has TRBV6-4 and TRBJ2-7, with unresolved D. Germline V lookup: CDR1 MRHNA, CDR2 SNTAGT. V lost 4 bases and J 11 bases, leaving 9 bases between the germline ends. This CDR3 region has 10 residues. The DNA for the CDR3 is TGTGCCAGCAGTGTCGAGCTAAAGTACTTC. Translation gives CASSVELKYF.

The chain combines TRBV6-1 with TRBJ2-1, with TRBD2 matching 13 bases. With 2 bases clipped from V and 0 bases from J, the junction kept 10 bases outside the gene matches. CDR1 and CDR2 from the germline V gene are MNHNS and SASEGT. The CDR3 runs to 20 residues. This chain's CDR3 is CASSELGTSGAPSSYNEQFF. CDR3 nucleotide sequence: TGTGCCAGCAGTGAACTGGGGACTAGCGGGGCCCCGAGCTCCTACAATGAGCAGTTCTTC.

This chain joins TRBV5-1 and TRBJ2-6, with TRBD1 matching 7 bases. The CDR3 has 17 residues. After removal of 8 bases from V and 0 bases from J, the junction contained 11 bases not matched to a gene. From germline, CDR1 is SGHRS and CDR2 YFSETQ. CDR3 in DNA: TGCGCCAGTGGTCCGGGACAGTTACTCTCTGGGGCCAACGTCCTGACTTTC. Translation: CASGPGQLLSGANVLTF.